Following are 17 T cell receptor beta chains from one sample sequenced in a study of OX40 agonist ivuxolimab in advanced cancers. The library was obtained by the immunoSEQ multiplex PCR assay. TCRdb carries this immuneACCESS record with in-frame sequences only. Its versions omit some clonotypes, under half of them owing to an unresolved V gene in the studies checked, with the rest unexplained. This sample has about 16,000 clones in its table, and around 90% of those were observed once. The ten largest make up approximately 28% of the sample. This specimen consisted of CD4+ or CD8+ T cells sorted from blood, obtained in a trial of the OX40 agonist ivuxolimab. The receptors shown here come from an adult with an advanced solid tumor such as melanoma, head and neck, liver or kidney cancer.

The V and J genes are TRBV5-1 and TRBJ2-7, with 8 bases matching TRBD1. Germline CDR1 reads SGHRS; CDR2 reads YFSETQ. J was trimmed by 3 bases and V by 4 bases; bases with no gene match: 6. The CDR3 runs 14 residues. DNA of the CDR3: TGCGCCAGCAGCGAGGGACAGGATTACTACGAGCAGTACTTC. Translated, it gives CASSEGQDYYEQYF.

J is TRBJ2-2 and V is TRBV7-9; no reliable D call. The CDR3 has 13 residues. Trimming removed 4 bases at V and 2 bases at J, with 5 bases between. Germline V gives CDR1 SEHNR, CDR2 FQNEAQ (reference sequence). The CDR3 sequence: CASSSPNTGELFF. In DNA form, the CDR3 reads TGTGCCAGCAGCTCGCCAAACACCGGGGAGCTGTTTTTT.

This sequence joins TRBV7-9 and TRBJ2-7; possible D gene TRBD1, 6 bases. There are 13 residues in the CDR3. Looked up from germline, CDR1 is SEHNR and CDR2 is FQNEAQ (reference sequence). With 7 bases removed from V and 3 bases from J, the gap between germline ends came to 13 bases. The CDR3 DNA sequence: TGTGCCAGCACCGTGACAGGCTACTACGAGCAGTACTTC. As protein: CASTVTGYYEQYF.

This clone was seen only a few times. This sequence joins TRBV19 and TRBJ1-2; 10 positions match TRBD1. V shed 3 bases and J 7 bases; nucleotides not matched to a gene: 11. The CDR3 spans 16 residues. Germline-derived CDR1 and CDR2 are LNHDA and SQIVND (reference sequence). The CDR3 DNA is TGTGCCAGTAGTATTAATGGCGGGACAGGGGTCCTTGGCTACACCTTC. It encodes CASSINGGTGVLGYTF.

The J gene is TRBJ2-1, the V gene TRBV29-1, with D unclear. The ends were cut back, 5 bases at V and 2 bases at J, with 1 base in the middle. Per germline, CDR1 SQVTM and CDR2 ANQGSEA. The CDR3 runs to 10 residues. The CDR3: CSVTYNEQFF. The CDR3 DNA sequence: TGCAGCGTTACCTACAATGAGCAGTTCTTC.

V and J are TRBV4-1 and TRBJ2-1; 11 nucleotides match TRBD1. Trimming removed 4 bases from V and 8 bases from J; junction bases left unmatched: 16. The CDR3 covers 18 residues. CDR1 is MGHRA, CDR2 YSYEKL, per germline. As DNA, the CDR3 is TGCGCCAGCAGCCCGACCGACCCCGGGACAGGGGGTAGGGATGAGCAGTTCTTC. Its translation is CASSPTDPGTGGRDEQFF.

The rearrangement links TRBV10-3 to TRBJ2-7; 16 nucleotides line up with TRBD2. CDR1 and CDR2 (germline): ENHRY, SYGVKD. The ends lost 5 bases at V and 2 bases at J; junction bases unmatched: 3. This CDR3 spans 16 amino acids. CDR3 nucleotide sequence: TGTGCCATCAGTACCGGGACTAGCGGGAGGGCCTACGAGCAGTACTTC. The encoded protein is CAISTGTSGRAYEQYF.

The chain links TRBV27 to TRBJ2-7; 13 positions match TRBD2. The CDR3 runs to 17 residues. Germline lookup yields CDR1 MNHEY and CDR2 SMNVEV (reference sequence). V lost 5 bases to trimming and J lost 0 bases; unmatched junction nucleotides: 7. The DNA of the CDR3 is TGTGCCAGCAGTACCCCTGGGACTAGCGGGGCCTCCTACGAGCAGTACTTC. It encodes CASSTPGTSGASYEQYF.

The chain uses TRBV19 and TRBJ2-5, with 14 positions matching TRBD2. The CDR3 covers 15 residues. Germline V lookup: CDR1 LNHDA, CDR2 SQIVND (reference sequence). J was trimmed by 5 bases and V by 4 bases; bases with no gene match: 3. The CDR3 here is CASSKGTSGSETQYF. The CDR3 DNA reads as TGTGCCAGTAGTAAGGGGACTAGCGGGAGCGAGACCCAGTACTTC.

The J gene is TRBJ2-7, the V gene TRBV27; 10 bases align to TRBD1. V was clipped by 5 bases and J by 6 bases; unmatched bases: 13. The CDR3 spans 16 residues. Germline assignment: CDR1 MNHEY and CDR2 SMNVEV (reference sequence). The CDR3, as DNA: TGTGCCAGCAGTCCACCGAATCGACAGGGGGCTGGCGAGCAGTACTTC. The encoded protein is CASSPPNRQGAGEQYF.

The genes are TRBV5-4 and TRBJ1-1; TRBD1 might be the D (5 bases). V was clipped by 0 bases and J by 7 bases, with 16 bases between them. From germline, CDR1 is SGHNT and CDR2 YYREEE (reference sequence). The CDR3 extends over 15 amino acids. CDR3 region: CASSLVAEGTDEAFF. CDR3 coding DNA: TGTGCCAGCAGCTTGGTGGCCGAGGGGACGGATGAAGCTTTCTTT.

V is TRBV5-1 and J is TRBJ2-1; 10 positions agree with TRBD2. Germline CDR1 is SGHRS and CDR2 is YFSETQ. V trimming: 0 bases; J trimming: 0 bases; junction bases outside the gene matches: 0. This CDR3 contains 16 residues. The CDR3 protein is CASSLGLAGSYNEQFF. CDR3 bases: TGCGCCAGCAGCTTGGGACTAGCGGGCTCCTACAATGAGCAGTTCTTC.

The rearrangement joins TRBV5-6 to TRBJ2-5; 7 bases map to TRBD1. This CDR3 is built from 16 residues. J gave up 2 bases and V 2 bases, and 9 bases lay outside the gene matches. CDR1 is SGHDT, CDR2 YYEEEE, per germline. In DNA form, the CDR3 reads TGTGCCAGCAGCTTAGACGGGGCAGGGGGACAAGAGACCCAGTACTTC. It yields the protein CASSLDGAGGQETQYF.

The DNA of the CDR3 is TGTGCCAGCAGCGTAGAAACGGGAGGGCCGGCGTTCGATGAGCAGTTCTTC. Translating it yields CASSVETGGPAFDEQFF. This sequence joins TRBV9 and TRBJ2-1, with 8 bases matching TRBD2. Germline assignment: CDR1 SGDLS and CDR2 YYNGEE. This CDR3 region has 17 residues. The ends lost 0 bases at V and 8 bases at J; junction bases unmatched: 13.

The gene calls are TRBV7-9 and TRBJ2-5; 9 positions match TRBD2. The DNA matches TRBJ2-7 better at its end, which makes the J call doubtful. Germline CDR1 and CDR2: SEHNR and FQNEAQ (reference sequence). This CDR3 region has 14 residues. The CDR3 bases are TGTGCCAGCAGCCTATTGGGACTAGCTTACGAGCAGTACTTC. Its translation is CASSLLGLAYEQYF.

The chain uses TRBV15 and TRBJ2-3, with 8 bases fitting TRBD1. CDR1 and CDR2 (germline): LNHNV, YYDKDF (reference sequence). The CDR3 contains 16 residues. J lost 2 bases, V lost 6 bases, and 10 bases had no gene match. The CDR3 DNA reads as TGTGCCACCAGTGTTCTTGGGGGACAGGCCACAGATACGCAGTATTTT. Encoded protein: CATSVLGGQATDTQYF.

The CDR3 loop reads CAWSPGQGRAEAFF. CDR3 bases: TGTGCCTGGAGCCCTGGACAGGGGAGGGCTGAAGCTTTCTTT. The chain joins TRBV30 to TRBJ1-1; 9 bases map to TRBD1. V gave up 3 bases and J gave up 6 bases; unmatched junction bases: 8. This CDR3 contains 14 residues. The germline V gene has CDR1 GTSNPN and CDR2 SVGIG (reference sequence).